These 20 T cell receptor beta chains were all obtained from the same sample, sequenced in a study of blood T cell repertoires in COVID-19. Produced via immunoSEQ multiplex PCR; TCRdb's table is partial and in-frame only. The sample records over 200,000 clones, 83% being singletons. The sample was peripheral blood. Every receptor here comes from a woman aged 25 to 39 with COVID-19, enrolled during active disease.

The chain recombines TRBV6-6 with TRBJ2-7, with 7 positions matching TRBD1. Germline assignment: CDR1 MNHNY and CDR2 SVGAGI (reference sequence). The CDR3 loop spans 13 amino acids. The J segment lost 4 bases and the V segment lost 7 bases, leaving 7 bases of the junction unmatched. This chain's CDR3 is CASIHRGSYEQYF. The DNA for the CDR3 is TGTGCCAGCATACACAGGGGAAGTTACGAGCAGTACTTC.

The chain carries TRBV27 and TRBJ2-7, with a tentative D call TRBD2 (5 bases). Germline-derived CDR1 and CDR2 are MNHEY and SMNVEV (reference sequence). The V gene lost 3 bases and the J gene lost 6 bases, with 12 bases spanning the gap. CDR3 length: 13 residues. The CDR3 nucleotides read TGTGCCAGCAGTTTCGGGGTTTCGGCCGAGCAGTACTTC. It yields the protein CASSFGVSAEQYF.

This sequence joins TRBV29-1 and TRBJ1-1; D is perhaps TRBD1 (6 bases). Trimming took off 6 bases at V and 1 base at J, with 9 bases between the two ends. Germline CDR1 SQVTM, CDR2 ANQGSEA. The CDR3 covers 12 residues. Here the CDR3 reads CSVSTGNTEAFF. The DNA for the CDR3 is TGCAGCGTGTCGACAGGGAACACTGAAGCTTTCTTT. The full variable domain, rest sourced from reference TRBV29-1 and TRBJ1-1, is SAVISQKPSRDICQRGTSLTIQCQVDSQVTMMFWYRQQPGQSLTLIATANQGSEATYESGFVIDKFPISRPNLTFSTLTVSNMSPEDSSIYLCSVSTGNTEAFFGQGTRLTVV.

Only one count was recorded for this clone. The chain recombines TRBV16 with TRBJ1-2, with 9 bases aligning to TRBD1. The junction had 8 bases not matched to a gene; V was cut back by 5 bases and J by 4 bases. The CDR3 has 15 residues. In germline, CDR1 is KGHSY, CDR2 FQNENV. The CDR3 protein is CASSGGDRDFYGYTF. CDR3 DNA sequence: TGTGCCAGCAGCGGCGGGGACAGGGACTTCTATGGCTACACCTTC.

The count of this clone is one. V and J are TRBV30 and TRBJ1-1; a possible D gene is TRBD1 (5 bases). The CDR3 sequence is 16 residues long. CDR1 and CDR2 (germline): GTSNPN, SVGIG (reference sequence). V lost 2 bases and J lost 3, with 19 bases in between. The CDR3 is CAWSPGAGRAYTEAFF. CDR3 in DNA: TGTGCCTGGAGTCCGGGAGCCGGCAGGGCGTACACTGAAGCTTTCTTT.

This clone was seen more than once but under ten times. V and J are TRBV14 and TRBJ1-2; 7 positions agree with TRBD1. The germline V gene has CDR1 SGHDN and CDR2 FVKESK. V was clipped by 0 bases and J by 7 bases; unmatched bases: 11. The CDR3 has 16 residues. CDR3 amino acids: CASSQDPQGKFGGYTF. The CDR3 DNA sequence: TGTGCCAGCAGCCAAGACCCACAGGGGAAGTTCGGTGGCTACACCTTC.

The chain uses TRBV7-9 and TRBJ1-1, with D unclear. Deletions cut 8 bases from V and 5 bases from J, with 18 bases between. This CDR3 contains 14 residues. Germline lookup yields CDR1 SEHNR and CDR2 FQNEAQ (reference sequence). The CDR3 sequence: CASRRPGSGTEAFF. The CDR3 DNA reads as TGTGCCAGCCGACGTCCAGGCTCGGGGACTGAAGCTTTCTTT.

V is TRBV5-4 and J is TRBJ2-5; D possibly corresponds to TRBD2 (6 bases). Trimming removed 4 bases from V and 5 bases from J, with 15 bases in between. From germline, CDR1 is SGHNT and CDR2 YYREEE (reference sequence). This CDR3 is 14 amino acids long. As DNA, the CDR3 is TGTGCCAGCAGCCCATCAGGGACTTGGGAGACCCAGTACTTC. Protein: CASSPSGTWETQYF.

CDR3 nucleotide sequence: TGCGCCAGCAGCTCCCACTACGAGCAGTACTTC. Amino acid sequence: CASSSHYEQYF. This sequence joins TRBV5-1 and TRBJ2-7; D remains unclear. This CDR3 has 11 amino acids. From germline, CDR1 is SGHRS and CDR2 YFSETQ. V was trimmed by 3 bases and J by 3 bases, leaving 4 bases between them.

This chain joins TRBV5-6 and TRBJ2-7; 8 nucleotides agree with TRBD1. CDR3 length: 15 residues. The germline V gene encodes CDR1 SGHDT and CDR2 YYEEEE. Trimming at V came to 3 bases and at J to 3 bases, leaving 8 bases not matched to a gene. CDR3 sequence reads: CASSYGTGNYYEQYF. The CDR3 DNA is TGTGCCAGCAGCTACGGGACAGGAAATTACTACGAGCAGTACTTC.

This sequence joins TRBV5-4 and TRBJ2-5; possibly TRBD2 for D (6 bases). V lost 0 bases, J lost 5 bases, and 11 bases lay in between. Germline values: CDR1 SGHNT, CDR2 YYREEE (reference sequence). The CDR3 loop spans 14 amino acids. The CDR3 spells CASSLETRGETQYF. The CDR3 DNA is TGTGCCAGCAGCTTGGAGACTAGAGGGGAGACCCAGTACTTC.

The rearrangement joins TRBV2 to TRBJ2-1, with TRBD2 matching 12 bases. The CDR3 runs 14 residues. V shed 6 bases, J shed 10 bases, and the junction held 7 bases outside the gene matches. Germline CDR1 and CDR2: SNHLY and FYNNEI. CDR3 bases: TGTGCCAGCAGGTTGACTAGCGGGAGTGTCGAGCAGTTCTTC. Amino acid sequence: CASRLTSGSVEQFF. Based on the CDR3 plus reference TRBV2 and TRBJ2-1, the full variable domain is EPEVTQTPSHQVTQMGQEVILRCVPISNHLYFYWYRQILGQKVEFLVSFYNNEISEKSEIFDDQFSVERPDGSNFTLKIRSTKLEDSAMYFCASRLTSGSVEQFFGPGTRLTVL.

CDR3 sequence (DNA): TGTGCCAGCAGCTTAGGTCTGCAGGGGATCACTGAAGCTTTCTTT. This encodes CASSLGLQGITEAFF. The chain couples TRBV7-6 to TRBJ1-1; weak D call: TRBD1 (6 bases). CDR1 SGHVS and CDR2 FNYEAQ come from the germline V gene. This CDR3 spans 15 amino acids. V lost 1 base to trimming and J lost 4 bases, with 13 bases between them.

The CDR3 sequence: CASSYGGRATDTQYF. The CDR3 DNA is TGTGCCAGCAGTTACGGCGGGAGGGCCACAGATACGCAGTATTTT. V gene TRBV6-2 or TRBV6-3 combines with J gene TRBJ2-3; 9 bases fit TRBD2. The germline V gene encodes CDR1 MNHEY and CDR2 SVGEGT. The V gene end was trimmed by 2 bases and the J gene end by 2 bases; junction bases not matched to a gene: 2. The CDR3 spans 15 residues.

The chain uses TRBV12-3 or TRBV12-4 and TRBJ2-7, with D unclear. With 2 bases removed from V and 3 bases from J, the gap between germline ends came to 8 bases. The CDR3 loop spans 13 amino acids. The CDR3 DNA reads TGTGCCAGCAGTTTATTTTCCAGCTACGAGCAGTACTTC. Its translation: CASSLFSSYEQYF.

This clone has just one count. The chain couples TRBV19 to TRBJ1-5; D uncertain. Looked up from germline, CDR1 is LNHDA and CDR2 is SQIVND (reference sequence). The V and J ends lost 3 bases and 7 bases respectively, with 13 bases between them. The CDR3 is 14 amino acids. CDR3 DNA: TGTGCCAGTAGTATTGGGAGGGCGGCGCAGCCCCAGCATTTT. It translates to CASSIGRAAQPQHF.

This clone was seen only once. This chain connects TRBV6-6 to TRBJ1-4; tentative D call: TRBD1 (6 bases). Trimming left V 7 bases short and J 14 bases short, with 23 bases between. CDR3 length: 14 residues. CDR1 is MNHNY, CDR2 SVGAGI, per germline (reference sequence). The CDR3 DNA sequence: TGTGCCAGCACCTACAGGGAGGGCCTGATCGGGCTGTTTTTT. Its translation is CASTYREGLIGLFF.

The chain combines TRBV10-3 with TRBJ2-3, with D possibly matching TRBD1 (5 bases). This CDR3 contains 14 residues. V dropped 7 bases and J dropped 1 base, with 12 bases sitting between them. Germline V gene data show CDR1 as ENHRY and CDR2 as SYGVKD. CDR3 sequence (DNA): TGTGCCATCACCGACCCCAGGGGCACAGATACGCAGTATTTT. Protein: CAITDPRGTDTQYF.

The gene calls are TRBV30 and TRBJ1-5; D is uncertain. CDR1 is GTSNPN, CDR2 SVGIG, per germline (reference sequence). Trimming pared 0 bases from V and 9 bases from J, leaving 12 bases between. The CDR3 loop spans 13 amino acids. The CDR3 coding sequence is TGTGCCTGGAGTGTATCCGAGCGTACGCCCCAGCATTTT. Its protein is CAWSVSERTPQHF.

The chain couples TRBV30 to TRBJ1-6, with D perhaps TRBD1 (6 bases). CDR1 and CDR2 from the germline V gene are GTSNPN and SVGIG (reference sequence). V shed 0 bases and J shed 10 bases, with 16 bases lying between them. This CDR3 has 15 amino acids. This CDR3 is CAWSVHQGPGSPLHF. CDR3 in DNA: TGTGCCTGGAGTGTACATCAGGGGCCTGGATCACCCCTCCACTTT. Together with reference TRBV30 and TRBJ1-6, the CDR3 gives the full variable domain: SQTIHQWPATLVQPVGSPLSLECTVEGTSNPNLYWYRQAAGRGLQLLFYSVGIGQISSEVPQNLSASRPQDRQFILSSKKLLLSDSGFYLCAWSVHQGPGSPLHFGNGTRLTVT.